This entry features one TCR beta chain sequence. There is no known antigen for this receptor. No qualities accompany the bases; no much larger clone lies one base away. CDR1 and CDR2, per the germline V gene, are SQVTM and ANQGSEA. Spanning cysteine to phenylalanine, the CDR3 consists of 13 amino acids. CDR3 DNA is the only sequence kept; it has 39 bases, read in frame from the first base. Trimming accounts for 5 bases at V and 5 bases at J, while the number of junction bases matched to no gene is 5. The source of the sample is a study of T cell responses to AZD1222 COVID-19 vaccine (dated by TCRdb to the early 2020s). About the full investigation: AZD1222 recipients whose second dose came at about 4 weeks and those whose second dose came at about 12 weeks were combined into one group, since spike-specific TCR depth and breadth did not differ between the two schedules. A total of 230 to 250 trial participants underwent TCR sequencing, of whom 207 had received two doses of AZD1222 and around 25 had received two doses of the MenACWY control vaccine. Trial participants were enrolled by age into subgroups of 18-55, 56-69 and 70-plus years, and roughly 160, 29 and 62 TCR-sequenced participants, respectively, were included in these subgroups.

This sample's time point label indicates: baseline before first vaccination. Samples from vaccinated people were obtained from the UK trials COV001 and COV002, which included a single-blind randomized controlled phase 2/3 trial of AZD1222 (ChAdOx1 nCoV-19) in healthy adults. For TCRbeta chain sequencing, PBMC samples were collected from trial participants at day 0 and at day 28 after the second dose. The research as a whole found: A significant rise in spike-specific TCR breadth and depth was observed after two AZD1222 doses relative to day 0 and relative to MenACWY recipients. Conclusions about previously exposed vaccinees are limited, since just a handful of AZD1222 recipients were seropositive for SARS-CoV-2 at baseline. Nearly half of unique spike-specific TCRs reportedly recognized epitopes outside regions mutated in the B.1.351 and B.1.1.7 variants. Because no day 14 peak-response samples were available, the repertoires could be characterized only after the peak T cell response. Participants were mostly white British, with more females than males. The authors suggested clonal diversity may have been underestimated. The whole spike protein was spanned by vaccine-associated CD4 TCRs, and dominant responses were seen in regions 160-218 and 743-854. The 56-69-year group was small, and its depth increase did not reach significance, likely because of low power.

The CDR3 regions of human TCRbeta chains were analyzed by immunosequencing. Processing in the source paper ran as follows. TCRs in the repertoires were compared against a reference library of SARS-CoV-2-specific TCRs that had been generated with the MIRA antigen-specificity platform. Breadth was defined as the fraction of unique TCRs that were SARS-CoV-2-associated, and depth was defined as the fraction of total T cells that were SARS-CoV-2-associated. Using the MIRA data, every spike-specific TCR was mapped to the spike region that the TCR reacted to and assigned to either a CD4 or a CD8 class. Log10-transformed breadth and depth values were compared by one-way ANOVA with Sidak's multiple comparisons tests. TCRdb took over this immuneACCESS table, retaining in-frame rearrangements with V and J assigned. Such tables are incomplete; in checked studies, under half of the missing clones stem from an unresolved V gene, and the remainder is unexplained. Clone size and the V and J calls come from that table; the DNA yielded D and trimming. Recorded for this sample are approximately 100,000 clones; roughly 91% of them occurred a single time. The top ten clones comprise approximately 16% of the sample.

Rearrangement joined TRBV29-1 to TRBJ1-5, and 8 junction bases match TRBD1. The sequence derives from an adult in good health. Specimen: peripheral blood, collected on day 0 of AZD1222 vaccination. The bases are TGCAGCGTTTCGGACAGGGTCTATCAGCCCCAGCATTTT. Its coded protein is CSVSDRVYQPQHF.